Below, 17 T cell receptor beta chains from the same sample are listed, as sequenced in a study of post-analysis software for immune sequencing data (dated by TCRdb to about 2015). The paper as a whole reports these results and caveats: Significantly higher frequencies in patients than in controls were found for several TRBV segments, including TRBV5-6, TRBV5-1 and TRBV20-1.

Library generation was performed with PCR. Sequencing used an Illumina HiSeq 2500. Unique molecular identifiers were incorporated into TCR beta cDNA libraries to reduce PCR and sequencing biases. The raw public data were reprocessed by TCRdb itself: fastp quality trimming at Q25, MiXCR clonotype calling, in-frame beta chains only. Rows matching on CDR3 protein sequence are summarized as one entry with the most common DNA and genes. The sample table holds more than 450,000 distinct CDR3 sequences, of which around 36% were seen once. The top ten clones comprise roughly 6% of the sample. Their target antigens are unknown. Source material: blood. The origin of the receptors is a girl younger than 18 with multiple sclerosis.

The chain links TRBV5-1 to TRBJ2-7, with 8 positions matching TRBD1. The CDR3 is made up of 15 amino acids. V gave up 0 bases and J gave up 4 bases; unmatched junction bases: 6. Germline V gene lookup returns CDR1 SGHRS and CDR2 YFSETQ. For the CDR3, the DNA is TGCGCCAGCAGCTTGGGGGGACAGGCGCGATACGAGCAGTACTTC. Translated, it gives CASSLGGQARYEQYF.

This clonotype was counted a few times. This chain connects TRBV20-1 to TRBJ1-5; possible D gene TRBD1, 6 bases. The length of the CDR3 is 13 residues. Germline CDR1 DFQATT, CDR2 SNEGSKA (reference sequence). V lost 1 base to trimming and J lost 5 bases, with 9 bases between them. The CDR3 protein is CSARAPGDQPQHF. CDR3 DNA: TGCAGTGCTAGAGCGCCAGGGGATCAGCCCCAGCATTTT.

A word on this clonotype: At one of its ends the junction is not consistent with the germline gene, which may arise from a read error. The V and J genes are TRBV29-1 and TRBJ2-1; the D is unclear. Germline CDR1 and CDR2: SQVTM and ANQGSEA. This CDR3 contains 15 residues. CDR3 residues: CSVDGLQSSYNERFF. CDR3 in DNA: TGCAGCGTTGACGGGCTCCAGAGCTCCTACAATGAGCGGTTCTTC.

This chain connects TRBV10-1 to TRBJ2-2, with D maybe TRBD1 (6 bases). Trimming cost V 5 bases and J 5 bases, with 15 bases left between them. CDR3 length: 15 residues. Germline CDR1 reads WNHNN; CDR2 reads SYGVQD (reference sequence). The CDR3 DNA reads as TGCGCCAGCAGTTACAGGGTTAGGAGGACCGGGGAGCTGTTTTTT. As protein: CASSYRVRRTGELFF.

This clonotype has a handful of counts. The rearrangement links TRBV5-1 to TRBJ2-1; 7 nucleotides agree with TRBD2. CDR3 length: 13 residues. Germline CDR1 is SGHRS and CDR2 is YFSETQ. With 4 bases clipped from V and 10 bases from J, the junction kept 8 bases outside the gene matches. The CDR3 bases are TGCGCCAGCAGCCACAACACCGGGGGGGAGCAGTTCTTC. Translated: CASSHNTGGEQFF.

This clonotype was seen more than once but under ten times. The V call is TRBV10-3, the J call TRBJ1-1, with 7 nucleotides matching TRBD1. CDR1 is ENHRY and CDR2 is SYGVKD in the germline V gene. V shed 7 bases and J 1 base; nucleotides not matched to a gene: 15. The CDR3 extends over 17 amino acids. DNA for the CDR3: TGTGCCATCACCGGAACACAGGGGCGGGAGGGGAACACTGAAGCTTTCTTT. Residues: CAITGTQGREGNTEAFF.

The J gene is TRBJ1-2, the V gene TRBV6-5; D may be TRBD1 (5 bases). This CDR3 is 17 amino acids long. V lost 2 bases to trimming and J lost 6 bases, with 22 bases between them. CDR1 and CDR2 (germline): MNHEY, SVGAGI. The CDR3 sequence: CASSYGAASLANHGYTF. CDR3 in DNA: TGTGCCAGCAGTTACGGGGCAGCAAGTCTTGCAAACCATGGCTACACCTTC.

This clonotype was counted only a few times. V and J are TRBV6-2 or TRBV6-3 and TRBJ2-3, with 8 bases fitting TRBD2. V shed 5 bases, J shed 4 bases, and the junction held 8 bases outside the gene matches. Germline CDR1 reads MNHEY; CDR2 reads SVGEGT. The CDR3 consists of 15 residues. The CDR3 DNA is TGTGCCAGCAGTCAGCCGGGACTAGGATCAGATACGCAGTATTTT. Translated: CASSQPGLGSDTQYF.

This clonotype was observed a handful of times. CDR3 nucleotides: TGTGCCAGCAGCGGACGTGCTGAAGCTTTCTTT. This gives the protein CASSGRAEAFF. The chain uses TRBV3-1 and TRBJ1-1, with D unclear. The CDR3 totals 11 residues. Germline CDR1 reads LGHDT; CDR2 reads YNNKEL (reference sequence). V was shortened by 5 bases and J by 6 bases, with 7 bases between the two germline ends.

The J gene is TRBJ1-6, the V gene TRBV2, with 9 bases that match TRBD1. The CDR3 is 13 residues long. In germline, CDR1 is SNHLY, CDR2 FYNNEI. J lost 11 bases, V lost 6 bases, and 5 bases had no gene match. CDR3 DNA: TGTGCCAGCAGCCCGGGACAGGGAACACCCCTCCACTTT. Its protein is CASSPGQGTPLHF.

Only a few counts were recorded for this clonotype. The chain employs TRBV6-2 or TRBV6-3 and TRBJ2-7, with 9 bases matching TRBD2. Germline V CDR1 and CDR2: MNHEY, SVGEGT. After removal of 5 bases from V and 5 bases from J, the junction contained 7 bases not matched to a gene. There are 14 residues in the CDR3. CDR3 loop: CASSISGGSDEQYF. The CDR3 bases are TGTGCCAGCAGTATCAGCGGGGGGTCCGACGAGCAGTACTTC.

The CDR3 loop is CASWRRRGRQETQYF. The CDR3 coding sequence is TGTGCCAGCTGGCGTAGGCGGGGGCGGCAAGAGACCCAGTACTTC. The chain recombines TRBV6-5 with TRBJ2-5; TRBD2 might be the D (7 bases). V was trimmed by 8 bases and J by 2 bases, leaving 18 bases between them. The germline V gene encodes CDR1 MNHEY and CDR2 SVGAGI. The CDR3 has 15 amino acids.

This clonotype occurred a few times. The chain combines TRBV11-2 with TRBJ2-3; no firm D call. Germline lookup yields CDR1 SGHAT and CDR2 FQNNGV. The CDR3 loop spans 16 amino acids. Trimming cost V 2 bases and J 0 bases, with 12 bases left between them. The chain's CDR3 is CASSLFPPASTDTQYF. CDR3 in DNA: TGTGCCAGCAGCTTATTCCCGCCAGCGAGCACAGATACGCAGTATTTT.

This clonotype was seen only once. The chain recombines TRBV20-1 with TRBJ1-1; D remains unclear. V was trimmed by 5 bases and J by 1 base, leaving 17 bases between them. Per the germline V gene, CDR1 is DFQATT and CDR2 is SNEGSKA (reference sequence). The CDR3 has 15 amino acids. CDR3 nucleotide sequence: TGCAGTGCTCAACTCACGCCAGTCGCGAACACTGAAGCTTTCTTT. It specifies CSAQLTPVANTEAFF.

The V and J genes are TRBV7-8 and TRBJ2-1; TRBD2 matches 8 bases. The CDR3 extends over 17 amino acids. Germline V CDR1 and CDR2: SGHVS, FQNEAQ. The trim removed 4 bases at V and 1 base at J, leaving 9 bases unmatched. The CDR3 protein is CASSSTLGGGSYNEQFF. CDR3 coding DNA: TGTGCCAGCAGCTCCACCTTGGGCGGGGGGTCCTACAATGAGCAGTTCTTC.

The chain uses TRBV20-1 and TRBJ1-5; D perhaps matches TRBD1 (6 bases). V dropped 1 base and J dropped 2 bases, with 15 bases sitting between them. This CDR3 contains 16 residues. CDR1 is DFQATT and CDR2 is SNEGSKA in the germline V gene (reference sequence). Here the CDR3 reads CSARGSRGVGNQPQHF. CDR3 nucleotide sequence: TGCAGTGCTAGAGGTTCCAGGGGAGTCGGCAATCAGCCCCAGCATTTT.

This clonotype was seen only a few times. This chain connects TRBV2 to TRBJ1-1; D is uncertain. Germline lookup yields CDR1 SNHLY and CDR2 FYNNEI. V was pared by 7 bases and J by 3 bases, with 12 bases between. The CDR3 is 13 amino acids. CDR3 DNA sequence: TGTGCCAGCAAGTTGGGCTTGGACACTGAAGCTTTCTTT. It yields the protein CASKLGLDTEAFF.